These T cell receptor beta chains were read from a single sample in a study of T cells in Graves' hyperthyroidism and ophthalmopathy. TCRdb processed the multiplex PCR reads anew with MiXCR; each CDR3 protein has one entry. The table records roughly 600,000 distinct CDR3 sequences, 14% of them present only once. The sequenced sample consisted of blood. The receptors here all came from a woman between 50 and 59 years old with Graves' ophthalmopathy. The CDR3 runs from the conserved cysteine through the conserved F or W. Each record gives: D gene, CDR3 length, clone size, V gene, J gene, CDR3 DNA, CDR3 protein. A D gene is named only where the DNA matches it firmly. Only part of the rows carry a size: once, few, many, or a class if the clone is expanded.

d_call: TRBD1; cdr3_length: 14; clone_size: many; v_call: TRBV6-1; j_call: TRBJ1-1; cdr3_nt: TGTGCCAGCAGTGACAGGGGGCGAAGGACTGAAGCTTTCTTT; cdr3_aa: CASSDRGRRTEAFF
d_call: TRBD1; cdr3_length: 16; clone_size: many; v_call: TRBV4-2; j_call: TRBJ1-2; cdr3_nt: TGTGCCAGCAGCCCGACCGGGACAGGGGATAACTATGGCTACACCTTC; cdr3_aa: CASSPTGTGDNYGYTF
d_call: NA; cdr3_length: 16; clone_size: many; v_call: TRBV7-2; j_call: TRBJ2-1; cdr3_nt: TGTGCCAGCAGCTTCATGCAACCACTACCTAGTAATGAGCAGTTCTTC; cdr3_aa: CASSFMQPLPSNEQFF
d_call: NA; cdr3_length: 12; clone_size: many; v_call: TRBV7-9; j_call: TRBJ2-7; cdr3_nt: TGTGCCAGCAGCTCCTCGGGAGAGCGGCAGTACTTC; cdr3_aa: CASSSSGERQYF
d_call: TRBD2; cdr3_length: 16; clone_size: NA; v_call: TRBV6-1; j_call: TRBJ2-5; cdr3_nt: TGTGCCAGCACCCTCAGCACCGGGACTAGCGCCCAGACCCAGTACTTC; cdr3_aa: CASTLSTGTSAQTQYF
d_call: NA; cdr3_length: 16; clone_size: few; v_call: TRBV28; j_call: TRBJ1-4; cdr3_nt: TGTGCCAGCAGTTCCCTCGGGGGAGGGAAGGATGAAAAACTGTTTTTT; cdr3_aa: CASSSLGGGKDEKLFF
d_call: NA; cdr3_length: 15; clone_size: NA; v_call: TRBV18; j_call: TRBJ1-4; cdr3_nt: TGTGCCAGCTCATCATCGGATTTCCGGGACGAAAAACTGTTTTTT; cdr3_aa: CASSSSDFRDEKLFF
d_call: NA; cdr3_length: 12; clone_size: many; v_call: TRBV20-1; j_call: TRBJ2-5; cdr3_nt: TGCAGTGCTCCGGCTGGGGAGAGCACCCAGTACTTC; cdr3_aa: CSAPAGESTQYF
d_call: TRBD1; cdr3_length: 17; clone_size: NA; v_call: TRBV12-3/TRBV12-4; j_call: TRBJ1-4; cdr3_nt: TGTGCCAGCAGTTTATGGGGGGACAGGGGAACTAATGAAAAACTGTTTTTT; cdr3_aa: CASSLWGDRGTNEKLFF
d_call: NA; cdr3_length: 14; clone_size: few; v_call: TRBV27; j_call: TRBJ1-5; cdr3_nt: TGTGCCAGCAGAACTTTTAATAGCAATCAGCCCCAGCATTTT; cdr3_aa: CASRTFNSNQPQHF
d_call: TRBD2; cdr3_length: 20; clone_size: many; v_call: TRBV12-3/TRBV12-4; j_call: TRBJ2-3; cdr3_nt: TGTGCCAGCAGTTTAGCGGAAGGACTAGCGGGAGCTACGTATAGAGATACGCAGTATTTT; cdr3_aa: CASSLAEGLAGATYRDTQYF
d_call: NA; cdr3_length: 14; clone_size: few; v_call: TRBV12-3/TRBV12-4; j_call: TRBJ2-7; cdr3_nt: TGTGCCAGCAGTTTCGGACCCAACAACTACGAGCAGTACTTC; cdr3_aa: CASSFGPNNYEQYF
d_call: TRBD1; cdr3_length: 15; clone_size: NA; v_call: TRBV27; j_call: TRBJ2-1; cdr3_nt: TGTGCCAGCAGTACGCCAGGGACAGTCATATATGAGCAGTTCTTC; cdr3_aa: CASSTPGTVIYEQFF
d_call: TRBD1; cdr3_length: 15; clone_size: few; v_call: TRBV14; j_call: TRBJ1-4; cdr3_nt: TGTGCCAGCAGCCGGACCGGGACAGGGATAGAAAAACTGTTTTTT; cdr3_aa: CASSRTGTGIEKLFF
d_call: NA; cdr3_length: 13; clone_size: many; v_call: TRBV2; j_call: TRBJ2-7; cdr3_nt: TGTGCCAGCAGGGGGACGGATTCCTACGAGCAGTACTTC; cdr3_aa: CASRGTDSYEQYF
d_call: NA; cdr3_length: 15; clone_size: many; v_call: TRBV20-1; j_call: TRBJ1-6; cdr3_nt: TGCAGTGCTAGAGATCCAGGGAGGGAGAGATCACCCCTCCACTTT; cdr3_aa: CSARDPGRERSPLHF